The T cell receptor (beta chain) described here comes from a study of blood T cell repertoires in COVID-19. Study overall: Collection of acute and convalescent COVID-19 samples took place in the United States, Italy and Spain. PBMCs, B-cell-depleted T cells, or T cells provided the cDNA or gDNA that made up the material.

Under the authors' procedure: Estimated nucleated cell counts came from reference gene primer amplification. Sequencing used immunoSEQ multiplex PCR; TCRdb keeps in-frame clones, though not all of them. Clonal size and the V and J genes are those of that table, whereas D and trimming came from the DNA. In the table there are some 250,000 clones, about four fifths of which are singletons. This clone was seen a single time. The length of the CDR3 is 15 residues. Germline values: CDR1 LNHDA, CDR2 SQIVND (reference sequence). The germline V and J ends were trimmed by 8 bases and 0 bases, with 11 bases remaining between them.

Material for sequencing was peripheral blood. The V and J genes are TRBV19 and TRBJ2-6; the D gene is possibly TRBD2 (5 bases). The receptor was isolated from a young woman with acute or convalescent COVID-19. The CDR3 reads CASGEGNSGANVLTF. CDR3 bases: TGTGCCAGTGGCGAGGGCAACTCTGGGGCCAACGTCCTGACTTTC.